This T cell receptor beta chain was obtained from a study of control samples from healthy donors and cancer patients (dated by TCRdb to between 2020 and 2021). Deletion took 4 bases off V and 8 bases off J, with a span of 18 bases between the germline ends. The CDR3 spans 15 residues, from the cysteine through the phenylalanine. The sequence is cut down to CDR3 DNA, 45 bases in frame from base 1. The germline V gene provides CDR1 SGDLS and CDR2 YYNGEE. Library construction relied on the immunoSEQ multiplex PCR assay. Entries here come from immuneACCESS through TCRdb and include only in-frame sequences with V and J called. Some clones fail to appear in such tables; in the studies checked, an unresolved V gene covers under half of the shortfall, and the cause of the remainder is unknown. This sample comprises around 58,000 clones, approximately 91% of them detected only once. The top ten clonotypes cover 3.8% of the sample.

Note on this clone: It has no known antigen specificity. Base qualities are not provided; no much larger clone lies one nucleotide away.

The receptor chain draws on TRBV9 and TRBJ1-4, with TRBD1 tentatively as D gene (5 bases match). What was sequenced was blood. The clonotype originates from a man aged 45-60 years in good health. The CDR3 here reads CASSPRGAGAEKLFF. The DNA sequence reads TGTGCCAGCAGCCCCCGCGGGGCAGGAGCCGAAAAACTGTTTTTT.